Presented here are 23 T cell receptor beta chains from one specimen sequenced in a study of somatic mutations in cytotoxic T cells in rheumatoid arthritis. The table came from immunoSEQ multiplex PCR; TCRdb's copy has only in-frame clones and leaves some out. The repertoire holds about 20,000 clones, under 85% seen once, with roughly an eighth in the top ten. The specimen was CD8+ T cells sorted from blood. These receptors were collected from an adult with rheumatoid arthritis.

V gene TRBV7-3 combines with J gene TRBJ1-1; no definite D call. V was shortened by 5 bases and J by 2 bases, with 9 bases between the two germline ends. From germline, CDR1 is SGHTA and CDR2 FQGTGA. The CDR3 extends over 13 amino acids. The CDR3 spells CASSQWANTEAFF. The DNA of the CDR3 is TGTGCCAGCAGCCAATGGGCAAACACTGAAGCTTTCTTT.

The CDR3 region has the DNA TGTGCCACCAGCAAAGACAGGGGAAGCAATCAGCCCCAGCATTTT. The encoded protein is CATSKDRGSNQPQHF. This rearrangement joins TRBV15 to TRBJ1-5; TRBD1 matches at 8 bases. Per the germline V gene, CDR1 is LNHNV and CDR2 is YYDKDF (reference sequence). The CDR3 is 15 residues long. The junction had 3 bases not matched to a gene; V was cut back by 4 bases and J by 1 base.

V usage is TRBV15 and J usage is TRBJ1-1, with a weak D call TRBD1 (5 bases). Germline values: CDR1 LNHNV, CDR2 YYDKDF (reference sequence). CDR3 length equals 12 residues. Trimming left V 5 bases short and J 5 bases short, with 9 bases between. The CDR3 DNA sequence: TGTGCCACCAGCGCTAGGGGTACTGAAGCTTTCTTT. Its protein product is CATSARGTEAFF. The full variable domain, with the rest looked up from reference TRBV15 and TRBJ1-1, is DAMVIQNPRYQVTQFGKPVTLSCSQTLNHNVMYWYQQKSSQAPKLLFHYYDKDFNNEADTPDNFQSRRPNTSFCFLDIRSPGLGDTAMYLCATSARGTEAFFGQGTRLTVV.

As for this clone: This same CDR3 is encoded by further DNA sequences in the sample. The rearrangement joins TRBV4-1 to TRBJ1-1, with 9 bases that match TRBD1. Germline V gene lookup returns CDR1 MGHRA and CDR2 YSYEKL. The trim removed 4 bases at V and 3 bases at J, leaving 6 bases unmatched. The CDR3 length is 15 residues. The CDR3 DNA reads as TGCGCCAGCAGCCCGTGGGACAGGGAAGACACTGAAGCTTTCTTT. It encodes CASSPWDREDTEAFF.

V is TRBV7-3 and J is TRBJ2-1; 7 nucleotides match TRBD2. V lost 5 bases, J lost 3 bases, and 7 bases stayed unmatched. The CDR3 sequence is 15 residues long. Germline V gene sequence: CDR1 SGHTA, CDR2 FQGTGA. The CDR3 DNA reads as TGTGCCAGCAGCCCCCTGGGGGGGGGCTACAATGAGCAGTTCTTC. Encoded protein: CASSPLGGGYNEQFF.

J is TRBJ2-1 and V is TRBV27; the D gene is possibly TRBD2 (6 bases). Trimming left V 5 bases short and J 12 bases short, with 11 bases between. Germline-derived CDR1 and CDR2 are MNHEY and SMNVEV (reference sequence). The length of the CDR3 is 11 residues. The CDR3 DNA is TGTGCCAGCAGTCGGGGACTCGGGCAGTTCTTC. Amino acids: CASSRGLGQFF.

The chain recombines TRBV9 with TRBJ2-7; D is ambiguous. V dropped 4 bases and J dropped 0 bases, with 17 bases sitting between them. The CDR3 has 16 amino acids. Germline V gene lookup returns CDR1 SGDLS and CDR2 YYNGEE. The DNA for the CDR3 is TGTGCCAGCAGCTCCCGACCACCATCTAGCTCCTACGAGCAGTACTTC. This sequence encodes CASSSRPPSSSYEQYF.

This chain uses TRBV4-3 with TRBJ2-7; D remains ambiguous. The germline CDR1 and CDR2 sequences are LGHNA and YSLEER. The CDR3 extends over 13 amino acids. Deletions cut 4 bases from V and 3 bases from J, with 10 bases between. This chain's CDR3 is CASSLGRDYEQYF. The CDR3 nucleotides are TGCGCCAGCAGCCTTGGCCGCGACTACGAGCAGTACTTC.

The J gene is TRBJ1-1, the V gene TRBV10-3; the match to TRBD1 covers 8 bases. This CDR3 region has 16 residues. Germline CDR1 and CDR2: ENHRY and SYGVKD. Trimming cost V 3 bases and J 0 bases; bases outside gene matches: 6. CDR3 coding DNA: TGTGCCATCAGTGACTCGGCAGGGGGCATGAACACTGAAGCTTTCTTT. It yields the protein CAISDSAGGMNTEAFF.

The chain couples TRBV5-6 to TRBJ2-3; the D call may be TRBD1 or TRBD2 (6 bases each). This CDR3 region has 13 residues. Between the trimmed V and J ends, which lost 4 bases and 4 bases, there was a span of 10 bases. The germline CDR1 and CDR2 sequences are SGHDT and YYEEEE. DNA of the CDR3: TGTGCCAGCAGCCCGGGGGCCGCAGATACGCAGTATTTT. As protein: CASSPGAADTQYF.

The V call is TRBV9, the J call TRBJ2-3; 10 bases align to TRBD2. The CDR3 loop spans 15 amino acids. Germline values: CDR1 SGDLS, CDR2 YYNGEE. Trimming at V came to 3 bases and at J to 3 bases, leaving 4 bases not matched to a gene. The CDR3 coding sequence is TGTGCCAGCAGCGAAAGCGGGGGGGCTACAGATACGCAGTATTTT. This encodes CASSESGGATDTQYF.

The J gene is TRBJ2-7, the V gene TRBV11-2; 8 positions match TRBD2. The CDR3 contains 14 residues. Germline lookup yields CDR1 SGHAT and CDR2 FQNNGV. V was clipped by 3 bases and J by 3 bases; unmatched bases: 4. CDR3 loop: CASSFGTRDYEQYF. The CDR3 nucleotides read TGTGCCAGCAGCTTCGGGACTAGGGACTACGAGCAGTACTTC.

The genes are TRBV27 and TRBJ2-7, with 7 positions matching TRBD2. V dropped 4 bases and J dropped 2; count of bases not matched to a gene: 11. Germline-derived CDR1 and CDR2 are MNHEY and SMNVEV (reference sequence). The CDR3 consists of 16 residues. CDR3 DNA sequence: TGTGCCAGCAGTTCCCTCAGTAGCGGGTCCGCCTACGAGCAGTACTTC. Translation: CASSSLSSGSAYEQYF.

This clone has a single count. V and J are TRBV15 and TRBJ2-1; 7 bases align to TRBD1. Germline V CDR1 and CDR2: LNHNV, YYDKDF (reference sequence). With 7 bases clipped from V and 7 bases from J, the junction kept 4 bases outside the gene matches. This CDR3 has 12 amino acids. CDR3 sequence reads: CATTDRANEQFF. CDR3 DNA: TGTGCCACCACCGACAGGGCGAATGAGCAGTTCTTC.

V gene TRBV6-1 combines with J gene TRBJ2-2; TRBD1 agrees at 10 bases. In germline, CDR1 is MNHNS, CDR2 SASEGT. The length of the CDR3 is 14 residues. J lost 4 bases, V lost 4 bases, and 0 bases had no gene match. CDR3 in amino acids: CASSGTGGTGELFF. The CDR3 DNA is TGTGCCAGCAGTGGGACAGGGGGCACCGGGGAGCTGTTTTTT.

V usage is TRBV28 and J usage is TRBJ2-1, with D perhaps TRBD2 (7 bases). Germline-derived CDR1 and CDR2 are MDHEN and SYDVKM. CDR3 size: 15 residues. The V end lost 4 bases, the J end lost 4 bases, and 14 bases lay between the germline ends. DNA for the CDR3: TGTGCCAGCAGTTCCCGCGGGGGCCGGTACAATGAGCAGTTCTTC. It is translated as CASSSRGGRYNEQFF.

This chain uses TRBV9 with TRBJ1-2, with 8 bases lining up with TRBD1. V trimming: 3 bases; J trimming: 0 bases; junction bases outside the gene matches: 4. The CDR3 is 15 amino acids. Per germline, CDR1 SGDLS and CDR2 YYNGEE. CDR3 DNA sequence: TGTGCCAGCAGCGCCCAGGGGGCAGCTAACTATGGCTACACCTTC. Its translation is CASSAQGAANYGYTF.

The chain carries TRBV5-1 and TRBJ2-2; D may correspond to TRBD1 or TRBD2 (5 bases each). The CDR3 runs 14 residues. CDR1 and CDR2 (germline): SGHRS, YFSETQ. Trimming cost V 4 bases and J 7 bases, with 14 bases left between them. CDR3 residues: CASSPGDHIGELFF. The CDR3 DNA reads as TGCGCCAGCAGCCCCGGGGACCACATCGGGGAGCTGTTTTTT.

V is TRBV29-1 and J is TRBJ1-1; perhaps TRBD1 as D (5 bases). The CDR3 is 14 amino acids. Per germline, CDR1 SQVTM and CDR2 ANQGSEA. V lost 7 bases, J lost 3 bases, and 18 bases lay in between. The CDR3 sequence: CSDTQGGGHTEAFF. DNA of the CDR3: TGCAGCGACACCCAGGGAGGAGGGCACACTGAAGCTTTCTTT.

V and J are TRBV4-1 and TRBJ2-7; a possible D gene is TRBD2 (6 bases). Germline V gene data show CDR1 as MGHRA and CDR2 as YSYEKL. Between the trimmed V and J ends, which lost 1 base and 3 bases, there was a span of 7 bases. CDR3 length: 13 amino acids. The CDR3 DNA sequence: TGCGCCAGCAGCCAAGGGGGAGGCTACGAGCAGTACGTC. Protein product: CASSQGGGYEQYV.

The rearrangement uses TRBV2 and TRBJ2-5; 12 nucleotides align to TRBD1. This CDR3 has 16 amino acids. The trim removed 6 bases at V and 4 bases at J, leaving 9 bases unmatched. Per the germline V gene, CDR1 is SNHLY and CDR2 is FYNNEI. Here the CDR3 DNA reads TGTGCCAGCAGGACTCCGGGACAGGGGGCGCGAGAGACCCAGTACTTC. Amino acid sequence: CASRTPGQGARETQYF.

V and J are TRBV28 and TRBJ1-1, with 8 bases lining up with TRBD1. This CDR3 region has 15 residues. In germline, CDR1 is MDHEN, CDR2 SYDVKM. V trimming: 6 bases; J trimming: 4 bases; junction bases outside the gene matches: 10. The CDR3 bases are TGTGCCAGCAGACCTAGACAGGGGCCTGGCACTGAAGCTTTCTTT. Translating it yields CASRPRQGPGTEAFF. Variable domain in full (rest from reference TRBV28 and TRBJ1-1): DVKVTQSSRYLVKRTGEKVFLECVQDMDHENMFWYRQDPGLGLRLIYFSYDVKMKEKGDIPEGYSVSREKKERFSLILESASTNQTSMYLCASRPRQGPGTEAFFGQGTRLTVV.

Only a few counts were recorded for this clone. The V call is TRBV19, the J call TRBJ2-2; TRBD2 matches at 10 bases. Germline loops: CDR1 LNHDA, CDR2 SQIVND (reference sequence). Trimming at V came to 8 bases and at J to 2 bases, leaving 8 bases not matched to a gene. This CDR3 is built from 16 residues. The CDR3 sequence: CASGGLAGGNTGELFF. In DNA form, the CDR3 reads TGTGCCAGTGGGGGATTAGCGGGGGGAAACACCGGGGAGCTGTTTTTT.